This T cell receptor (beta chain) emerged from a study of cytomegalovirus exposure and HLA in healthy donors. Turning to the study itself: According to later analysis, the same platform produced the approximately 120 validation and over 600 first-cohort repertoires. Points from the study as a whole: Researchers counted over 150 TCR beta chains as cytomegalovirus-associated.

With regard to this clone: Its antigen is currently unknown.

The table came from immunoSEQ multiplex PCR; TCRdb's copy has only in-frame clones and leaves some out. This table has roughly 65,000 clones, approximately 94% appearing once. The sequencing sample was made of PBMCs. This receptor was taken from a man younger than 35 in good health and CMV-seropositive.

The CDR3 loop reads CASSPRDRVADQPQHF. The CDR3 DNA reads TGTGCCAGCTCACCACGGGACAGGGTGGCCGATCAGCCCCAGCATTTT. The genes are TRBV18 and TRBJ1-5; 9 bases are a match to TRBD1. Germline trimming cut 1 base from V and 5 bases from J; bases unmatched to any gene: 6. Germline V CDR1 and CDR2: KGHSH, LQKENI. The CDR3 has 16 residues. The full variable domain, its missing parts supplied by reference TRBV18 and TRBJ1-5, is NAGVMQNPRHLVRRRGQEARLRCSPMKGHSHVYWYRQLPEEGLKFMVYLQKENIIDESGMPKERFSAEFPKEGPSILRIQQVVRGDSAAYFCASSPRDRVADQPQHFGDGTRLSIL.